This T cell receptor beta chain stems from a study of T cell changes during pregnancy in multiple sclerosis. Germline CDR1 reads LNHDA; CDR2 reads SQIVND (reference sequence). The CDR3 covers 13 residues. The V and J ends lost 5 bases and 9 bases, in that order; junction bases with no gene match: 6. The assay was immunoSEQ multiplex PCR, and TCRdb's table has in-frame clones only and misses some. The table shows about 57,000 clones, with roughly nine tenths occurring only once. The rearrangement joins TRBV19 to TRBJ2-2, with TRBD2 matching 7 bases. The input for sequencing was CD4+ T cells from peripheral blood mononuclear cells, taken in the second trimester of pregnancy. The sequence was collected from a female donor with multiple sclerosis, enrolled in a pregnancy study. The CDR3 coding sequence is TGTGCCAGTAGTGCTAGCGGCTACCGGGAGCTGTTTTTT. Protein product: CASSASGYRELFF. Variable domain in full (rest from reference TRBV19 and TRBJ2-2): DGGITQSPKYLFRKEGQNVTLSCEQNLNHDAMYWYRQDPGQGLRLIYYSQIVNDFQKGDIAEGYSVSREKKESFPLTVTSAQKNPTAFYLCASSASGYRELFFGEGSRLTVL.